This passage covers 5 T cell receptor beta chains from one sample sequenced in a study of cytomegalovirus exposure and HLA in healthy donors. PCR was performed using 60 Vbeta and 13 Jbeta primers. Profiling relied on immunoSEQ multiplex PCR, and the TCRdb table lists in-frame clones only, not all of them. Its clone listing holds approximately 110,000 clones. The sequencing sample was made of PBMCs. All receptors derive from a man between 18 and 29 years old in good health and CMV-seronegative.

The J gene is TRBJ1-1, the V gene TRBV5-1, with 7 bases identical to TRBD1. Trimming at V came to 1 base and at J to 1 base, leaving 1 base not matched to a gene. CDR1 SGHRS and CDR2 YFSETQ come from the germline V gene. The CDR3 spans 14 residues. The CDR3 nucleotides read TGCGCCAGCAGCTTGACAGGGGCGAACACTGAAGCTTTCTTT. Translating it yields CASSLTGANTEAFF.

The V call is TRBV19, the J call TRBJ1-2; 7 bases line up with TRBD1. V was pared by 0 bases and J by 2 bases, with 6 bases of the junction left unmatched. Germline lookup yields CDR1 LNHDA and CDR2 SQIVND (reference sequence). This CDR3 spans 16 amino acids. CDR3 region: CASSIEDRRINYGYTF. The CDR3 region has the DNA TGTGCCAGTAGTATAGAGGACAGGCGAATAAACTATGGCTACACCTTC.

This rearrangement joins TRBV18 to TRBJ2-2, with 9 bases matching TRBD1. Germline loops: CDR1 KGHSH, CDR2 LQKENI. Losses at the gene ends were 3 bases for V and 7 bases for J; bases not matched to a gene: 6. The CDR3 is 15 amino acids. This CDR3 is CASSPGTGLSGELFF. Written as DNA, the CDR3 is TGTGCCAGCTCACCCGGGACAGGGCTAAGCGGGGAGCTGTTTTTT. Together with reference TRBV18 and TRBJ2-2, the CDR3 gives the full variable domain: NAGVMQNPRHLVRRRGQEARLRCSPMKGHSHVYWYRQLPEEGLKFMVYLQKENIIDESGMPKERFSAEFPKEGPSILRIQQVVRGDSAAYFCASSPGTGLSGELFFGEGSRLTVL.

This sequence joins TRBV20-1 and TRBJ2-7; maybe TRBD1 (6 bases). CDR1 and CDR2 from the germline V gene are DFQATT and SNEGSKA (reference sequence). The V gene lost 3 bases and the J gene lost 11 bases, with 14 bases spanning the gap. The CDR3 runs 11 residues. CDR3 sequence (DNA): TGCAGTGCTAGGGAAGGACAGAGAGAGTACTTC. This sequence encodes CSAREGQREYF.

The chain combines TRBV27 with TRBJ2-7, with TRBD1 matching 10 bases. CDR3 length: 12 amino acids. V gave up 8 bases and J gave up 5 bases; unmatched junction bases: 3. Per germline, CDR1 MNHEY and CDR2 SMNVEV (reference sequence). CDR3 loop: CASSGTGDEQYF. CDR3 nucleotides: TGTGCCAGCTCCGGGACAGGGGACGAGCAGTACTTC.